The clone carrying this TCR beta chain is a singleton in its sample. No antigen is known for it. This record belongs to a study of T cell responses to AZD1222 COVID-19 vaccine. Notes on the study in general: The reported proportion of spike-specific TCRs targeting unmutated variant regions was nearly half. Possibly, clonal diversity was underestimated; donors were largely white British and included more females. At baseline, seropositivity was found in only 5 to 7 AZD1222 recipients.

Germline assignment: CDR1 SGDLS and CDR2 YYNGEE. The CDR3 spans 17 residues. The J segment lost 5 bases and the V segment lost 5 bases, leaving 13 bases of the junction unmatched. Clones were sequenced by immunoSEQ multiplex PCR, and TCRdb holds only the in-frame ones, with some missing. The repertoire holds 100,000 to 150,000 clones, with roughly 91% as singletons. The receptor was derived from an adult who received the AZD1222 COVID-19 vaccine. The source was peripheral blood, collected 28 days after the second AZD1222 dose. This chain uses TRBV9 with TRBJ2-2; TRBD2 matches 9 bases. CDR3 nucleotides: TGTGCCAGCAGTTTAGGGGGGGTAGCGGGAGATACCGGGGAGCTGTTTTTT. This codes for CASSLGGVAGDTGELFF.